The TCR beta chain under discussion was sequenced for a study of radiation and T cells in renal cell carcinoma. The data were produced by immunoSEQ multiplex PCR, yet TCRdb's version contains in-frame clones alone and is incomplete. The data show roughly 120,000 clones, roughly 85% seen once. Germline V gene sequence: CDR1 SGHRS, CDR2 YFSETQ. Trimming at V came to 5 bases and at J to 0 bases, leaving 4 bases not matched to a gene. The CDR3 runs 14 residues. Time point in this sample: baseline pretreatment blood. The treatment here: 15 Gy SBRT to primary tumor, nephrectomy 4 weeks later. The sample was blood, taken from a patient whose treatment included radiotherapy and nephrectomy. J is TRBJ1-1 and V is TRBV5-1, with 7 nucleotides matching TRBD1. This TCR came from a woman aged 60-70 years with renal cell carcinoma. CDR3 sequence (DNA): TGCGCCAGCAGACAAGGGACAGTGAACACTGAAGCTTTCTTT. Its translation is CASRQGTVNTEAFF.